The T cell receptor (beta chain) under discussion was sequenced for a study of CD8 T cells in Susac syndrome. The RNA input was roughly 0.45 to 1 ug, and it was reverse transcribed with random hexamers. TCRdb independently ran MiXCR on the immunoSEQ multiplex PCR reads; one entry per CDR3 protein. The repertoire has almost 450,000 distinct CDR3 sequences, roughly 85% of them found once; the top ten carry more than 0.09%. Sequences were obtained from CD8+ T cells from PBMCs. This receptor was identified in a human donor with multiple sclerosis.

The CDR3 region has the DNA TGTGCCAGCAGTGAATATCAAAGTAAAACTGAAGCTTTCTTT. Protein sequence: CASSEYQSKTEAFF. The rearrangement joins TRBV25-1 to TRBJ1-1; D ambiguous. Trimming stripped 0 bases from V and 5 bases from J, with 10 bases between. Germline V CDR1 and CDR2: MGHDK, SYGVNS. This CDR3 comprises 14 residues.